This T cell receptor beta chain was recovered during a study of blood T cell repertoires in COVID-19 (dated by TCRdb to between 2020 and 2021). Describing the broader study: Collaborator samples came from the United States, Italy and Spain and covered acute and convalescent phases of COVID-19. The material from the prospective study consisted of cDNA or gDNA derived from T cells, B-cell-depleted T cells, or PBMCs. Subjects who had been exposed to COVID-19, were actively infected with it, or had recovered from it provided the deeply sampled blood TCRbeta repertoires that made up the dataset. The repertoires were made available in a free public database intended to serve as a resource for research on the immune response to SARS-CoV-2. The samples were drawn from two sources: the first 160 participants of the ongoing ImmuneRACE study, and over 1,000 subjects contributed by 6 global collaborators. A de-identified subject ID, COVID-19 status, age in years and sex were almost always included in the sample metadata. Where available, HLA class I and class II types were taken from metadata supplied by the sample provider and were not determined by assay-based typing. Overall study results and their limits: The amount of clinical and demographic metadata varied by source and participant and was provided uncurated.

CDR1 SGHRS and CDR2 YFSETQ are derived from the germline V gene. V drops 0 bases and J drops 0 bases, leaving 11 bases in between. The CDR3 spans 16 residues, from the cysteine through the phenylalanine. Of all the DNA, just the CDR3 is kept, 48 bases in frame from base 1. Enrolling through a virtual design, the prospective study's participants ranged in age from roughly 18 to 89 years and lived across 20 to 30 United States geographic areas. In the prospective study, participants were assigned to cohorts based on the clinical history participants reported in a screening survey and a study questionnaire. Each participant in the prospective study had whole blood, serum and a nasopharyngeal or oropharyngeal swab collected by mobile phlebotomists. Participants in the prospective study had the option to provide additional blood draws and questionnaires over a roughly 2-month period. Before DNA extraction, prospective study blood samples were shipped either frozen or at room temperature.

Details on this clone: Its cognate antigen has yet to be identified. Per-nucleotide qualities are absent, and no much larger clonotype sits a single base away.

The immunoSEQ Assay, a bias-controlled multiplex PCR, was used to amplify TCRbeta CDR3 regions from genomic DNA. As for the authors' bioinformatics: The number of nucleated cells in each sample was estimated from the amplification of reference gene primers within the assay. To quantify the absolute abundance of each unique TCRbeta CDR3 rearrangement, sequence reads were collapsed and filtered. For each sample, productive Simpson clonality was calculated as the square root of Simpson's diversity index over productive rearrangements. TCRdb's version of the immuneACCESS table is confined to in-frame rearrangements and falls short of the full clone set. An unresolved V gene accounts for under half of the shortfall where checked; the remainder is of unknown origin. V and J calls plus clone size are reproduced from that table; the DNA served to infer D and trimming. The sample table lists fewer than 200,000 clones, 65% to 85% of them with a count of one. The ten largest make up around 3.6% of the sample.

The TCR comes from a woman aged 50 to 60 in a cohort exposed to, infected with or recovered from COVID-19 (not recorded which). The V and J genes are TRBV5-1 and TRBJ2-3; the D region possibly corresponds to TRBD1 (6 bases align). Source material: PBMCs or T cells enriched from blood (not recorded which). The base sequence is TGCGCCAGCAGCTTGGAATACGGGACAAGCACAGATACGCAGTATTTT. It translates to CASSLEYGTSTDTQYF.